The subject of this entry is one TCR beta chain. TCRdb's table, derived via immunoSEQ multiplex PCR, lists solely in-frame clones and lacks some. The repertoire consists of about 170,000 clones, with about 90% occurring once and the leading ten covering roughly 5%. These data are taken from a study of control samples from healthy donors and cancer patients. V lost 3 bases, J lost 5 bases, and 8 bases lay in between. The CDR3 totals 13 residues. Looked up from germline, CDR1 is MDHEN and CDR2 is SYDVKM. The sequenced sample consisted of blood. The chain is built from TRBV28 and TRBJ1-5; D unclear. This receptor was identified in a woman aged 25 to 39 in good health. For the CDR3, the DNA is TGTGCCAGCAGTTTTCGTCGGGATCAGCCCCAGCATTTT. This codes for CASSFRRDQPQHF.